This T cell receptor (beta chain) was retrieved from a study of blood T cell repertoires in COVID-19. Study summary: Acute-phase and convalescent COVID-19 samples originated in the United States, Italy and Spain.

Deletions cut 1 base from V and 5 bases from J, with 14 bases between. This CDR3 has 16 residues. The germline CDR1 and CDR2 sequences are SGHTA and FQGNSA. This table comes from immunoSEQ multiplex PCR, and its TCRdb copy is limited to in-frame clones, with some not included. This sample has 150,000 to 200,000 clones, with approximately 82% found just once. Cohort placement rested on clinical history that participants reported themselves. Symptom resolution, clearance, or two negative PCRs marked the recovered donors of Cohort 3. The chain uses TRBV7-2 and TRBJ2-2; a possible D gene is TRBD2 (6 bases). This sequence originates from a woman between 50 and 59 years old who had recovered from COVID-19. Sequencing used PBMCs or T cells enriched from blood (not recorded which). The CDR3 DNA reads TGTGCCAGCAGCTTAGGAATCGGGAGAGGGACCGGGGAGCTGTTTTTT. It encodes CASSLGIGRGTGELFF.